Presented here are 15 T cell receptor beta chains from one specimen sequenced in a study of response to subunit inactivated influenza vaccine. A single record per CDR3 protein comes from TCRdb applying MiXCR to the RT-PCR reads. The table includes 650,000 to 800,000 distinct CDR3 sequences, about a fifth detected once. This sample comprised PBMCs from blood, obtained about 5 days after vaccination. The receptors shown here come from a man aged 50 to 59 who received an inactivated influenza vaccine.

The rearrangement joins TRBV6-5 to TRBJ2-7; 7 positions agree with TRBD1. J lost 2 bases, V lost 4 bases, and 5 bases had no gene match. The germline V gene has CDR1 MNHEY and CDR2 SVGAGI. This CDR3 comprises 14 residues. CDR3: CASSSGTATYEQYF. The CDR3 coding sequence is TGTGCCAGCAGTTCCGGGACAGCCACCTACGAGCAGTACTTC.

This clonotype was observed a few times. The chain carries TRBV6-1 and TRBJ1-5; the D is unclear. Germline lookup yields CDR1 MNHNS and CDR2 SASEGT. Trimming cost V 8 bases and J 6 bases, with 17 bases left between them. This CDR3 is 14 amino acids long. The CDR3, as DNA: TGTGCCAGCGTCCAATGGGGTTCGGGTCAGCCCCAGCATTTT. This sequence encodes CASVQWGSGQPQHF.

The V gene is TRBV20-1, the J gene TRBJ2-5, with a tentative D call TRBD1 (5 bases). Deletions cut 7 bases from V and 5 bases from J, with 14 bases between. The length of the CDR3 is 12 residues. Germline CDR1 DFQATT, CDR2 SNEGSKA (reference sequence). CDR3 sequence reads: CSVPGFRETQYF. In nucleotides, the CDR3 is TGCAGTGTACCAGGGTTCCGGGAGACCCAGTACTTC.

This chain uses TRBV5-1 with TRBJ2-1, with D perhaps TRBD2 (5 bases). With 0 bases removed from V and 8 bases from J, the gap between germline ends came to 12 bases. Germline CDR1 and CDR2: SGHRS and YFSETQ. This CDR3 is 14 amino acids long. CDR3 residues: CASSLDVSVYEQFF. The CDR3 DNA follows: TGCGCCAGCAGCTTGGATGTTAGCGTGTATGAGCAGTTCTTC.

The V gene is TRBV2, the J gene TRBJ2-3, with TRBD2 matching over 7 bases. The junction had 9 bases not matched to a gene; V was cut back by 3 bases and J by 0 bases. Germline V gives CDR1 SNHLY, CDR2 FYNNEI. The CDR3 length is 17 residues. CDR3 DNA: TGTGCCAGCAGTGATGAATGGGTCGGGAGGAGCACAGATACGCAGTATTTT. Translation gives CASSDEWVGRSTDTQYF.

V and J are TRBV20-1 and TRBJ2-5; the match to TRBD1 covers 10 bases. V lost 4 bases and J lost 5; bases outside the gene matches: 13. Germline-derived CDR1 and CDR2 are DFQATT and SNEGSKA (reference sequence). The CDR3 is 16 amino acids. CDR3 in DNA: TGCAGTGCTATGGTCCGACAGGGGGCGGCTGTGGAGACCCAGTACTTC. The encoded protein is CSAMVRQGAAVETQYF.

There are a few counts of this clonotype. The chain couples TRBV28 to TRBJ1-4, with D perhaps matching TRBD1 (6 bases). The CDR3 is 15 residues long. The germline V and J ends were trimmed by 6 bases and 5 bases, with 16 bases remaining between them. Looked up from germline, CDR1 is MDHEN and CDR2 is SYDVKM. CDR3 loop: CASRTRQATNEKLFF. The CDR3 region has the DNA TGTGCCAGCAGGACTCGACAGGCTACGAATGAAAAACTGTTTTTT.

The rearrangement links TRBV10-2 to TRBJ2-7, with D possibly being TRBD1 or TRBD2 (5 bases each). The CDR3 is 14 amino acids. The V gene's germline CDR1 is WSHSY and CDR2 SAAADI. The V end lost 5 bases, the J end lost 4 bases, and 15 bases lay between the germline ends. The CDR3 here is CASSPTGTTYEQYF. In DNA, the CDR3 is TGCGCCAGCAGTCCGACCGGGACCACTTACGAGCAGTACTTC.

In this sample, this clonotype turned up a few times. The chain couples TRBV11-3 to TRBJ2-1, with 13 bases aligning to TRBD2. The CDR3 is 14 residues long. Germline values: CDR1 SGHNT, CDR2 YENEEA. The V gene end was trimmed by 1 base and the J gene end by 13 bases; junction bases not matched to a gene: 4. CDR3 DNA: TGTGCCAGCAGCTTAGGAGAGGGACTAGCGGGACAGTTCTTC. Its protein product is CASSLGEGLAGQFF.

This sequence joins TRBV10-3 and TRBJ2-7; 8 positions match TRBD1. The CDR3 spans 12 residues. Germline values: CDR1 ENHRY, CDR2 SYGVKD. The V segment lost 7 bases and the J segment 7 bases; nucleotides outside the gene matches: 6. The CDR3 region is CAITRDRGEQYF. CDR3 bases: TGTGCCATCACACGCGACAGGGGTGAGCAGTACTTC.

The chain has TRBV29-1 and TRBJ2-3; 8 bases fit TRBD2. The CDR3 loop spans 14 amino acids. V was pared by 5 bases and J by 4 bases, with 8 bases of the junction left unmatched. Germline V gene lookup returns CDR1 SQVTM and CDR2 ANQGSEA. CDR3 loop: CSVNSGSIADTQYF. The CDR3 DNA sequence: TGCAGCGTTAACAGCGGGAGTATCGCAGATACGCAGTATTTT.

This clonotype was observed a few times. The chain links TRBV6-2 or TRBV6-3 to TRBJ2-4; 9 nucleotides line up with TRBD1. Germline CDR1 and CDR2: MNHEY and SVGEGT. CDR3 length: 15 residues. Trimming removed 6 bases from V and 5 bases from J; junction bases left unmatched: 8. CDR3 amino acids: CASSDYRGRENIQYF. For the CDR3, the DNA is TGTGCCAGCAGCGACTACAGGGGGCGCGAAAACATTCAGTACTTC.

CDR3: CSARGLAGGGSYNEQFF. CDR3 sequence (DNA): TGCAGTGCTAGAGGCCTAGCGGGAGGGGGGTCCTACAATGAGCAGTTCTTC. The chain combines TRBV20-1 with TRBJ2-1, with 12 nucleotides matching TRBD2. Per the germline V gene, CDR1 is DFQATT and CDR2 is SNEGSKA (reference sequence). This CDR3 spans 17 amino acids. V gave up 1 base and J gave up 1 base; unmatched junction bases: 5.

This clonotype was seen once. J is TRBJ2-5 and V is TRBV7-6; 8 bases align to TRBD2. The CDR3 has 14 residues. J gave up 3 bases and V 4 bases, and 4 bases lay outside the gene matches. Germline CDR1 SGHVS, CDR2 FNYEAQ. In nucleotides, the CDR3 is TGTGCCAGCAGCTCTCCGGGACTAGAAGAGACCCAGTACTTC. Its protein is CASSSPGLEETQYF.

This clonotype occurred many times. The chain joins TRBV15 to TRBJ2-7; 7 bases fit TRBD2. V lost 0 bases, J lost 2 bases, and 4 bases stayed unmatched. The CDR3 totals 15 residues. Per the germline V gene, CDR1 is LNHNV and CDR2 is YYDKDF (reference sequence). The CDR3 DNA reads TGTGCCACCAGCAGAGAGTCTAGCGGCACCTACGAGCAGTACTTC. This sequence encodes CATSRESSGTYEQYF.